This TCR beta chain is from a study of T cells after yellow fever vaccination (dated by TCRdb to about 2019). Background for the entire study: Libraries from fractions with low cell numbers were prepared with the SMART-Seq v4 Ultra Low Input RNA kit. Blood was collected at multiple timepoints before and after primary and secondary immunization, and bulk PBMC replicates and cell subsets were isolated. To follow T-cell clones before and after primary and booster YFV17D yellow fever vaccination, bulk TCR alpha and beta repertoires were sequenced over time. Two healthy male donors, one aged 18 to 30 and one aged 30 to 39 years, were included in the cohort.

Here V drops 2 bases and J drops 3 bases, and the junction holds 7 bases not matched to any gene. The CDR3, from cysteine to valine, totals 14 residues. Only CDR3 DNA remains: 42 bases, in frame from the first base. The germline V gene (reference sequence) yields DFQATT for CDR1 and SNEGSKA for CDR2. The sequencer listed for this sample is Illumina NovaSeq 6000. TCR cDNA was synthesized by 5'RACE template switching, through which a universal primer site and unique molecular identifiers were introduced. Priming for cDNA synthesis came from both the TCR alpha and TCR beta constant segments. Library amplification used two PCR steps, and the second PCR step added sample barcodes and sequencing adapters. Sequencing of the libraries was done on either Illumina HiSeq 2500 (2x100 bp) or NovaSeq (2x150 bp). The authors processed their data as follows. MIGEC handled demultiplexing of reads and collapsing into UMI consensus sequences, while MiXCR performed V(D)J alignment. Vaccine-responding clonotypes were identified with edgeR using replicate PBMC samples, with FDR below 0.01 and a log2 fold change above 5 up to day 15 being required. Bulk clonotypes were assigned CD4 or CD8 identity according to which sequenced CD4 or CD8 repertoire held them at higher abundance. The raw public data were reprocessed by TCRdb itself: fastp quality trimming at Q25, MiXCR clonotype calling, in-frame beta chains only. Merged by CDR3 protein, the rows form single entries marked with the most common genes and DNA. These V and J calls derive from TCRdb rather than the authors' analysis. The sample table contains about 340,000 distinct CDR3 sequences; only one count was recorded for approximately 4% of them. The ten largest clones take up 20% to 25% of the sample.

The full study reports these points: A small fraction of clonotypes showed up in both the CD4 and CD8 compartments, probably as a result of convergent recombination. The secondary T-cell response was weaker than the primary response but faster, peaking on day 5 instead of day 15. Only a couple of donors were included in the study, so the extent to which the findings can be generalized is limited. Most clones expanded after primary vaccination were re-detected after the booster (almost 98% of CD4 and 88% of CD8), suggesting broad memory maintenance. Computational filtering was needed because FACS-sorted repertoires could contain abundant contaminating clonotypes from the bulk population.

This clonotype was counted at least ten times. The antigen this receptor binds is unknown. Base qualities are not recorded, but no much larger clone differs from it by a single base. The treatment or condition label corresponds to: live attenuated yellow fever vaccine strain. At each blood-draw timepoint, two biological replicates of bulk PBMCs were collected. PBMCs were isolated from peripheral blood using a standard Ficoll-Paque protocol. TriZol was used to extract RNA from bulk PBMCs, from CD4 and CD8 fractions, and from dextramer-positive and dextramer-negative fractions. The receptor was isolated from a man younger than 35 who received the YFV17D yellow fever vaccine. The sequencing used PBMCs, collected 5 days after the yellow fever booster vaccination. Rearrangement joined TRBV20-1 to TRBJ2-7; a stretch of 7 junction bases matches TRBD2. The DNA reads as follows: TGCAGTGCTAGAATGGCGGAGCGGGACTACGAGCAGTACGTC. Its translation is CSARMAERDYEQYV.